The present entry profiles one TCR beta chain with its context. Antigen: not known. This may arise from a read error, as a much more abundant clone is one base away. Exclusions: uncontrolled infection, other autoimmune disease, pregnancy, lactation. Used for diagnoses were clinical symptoms, serum thyroxine and TRAb, thyroid ultrasound and orbital computed tomography. This sample was taken from a study of T cells in Graves' hyperthyroidism and ophthalmopathy. Overall study results and limits: Classification by a 13 V-J model distinguished ophthalmopathy from stable hyperthyroidism. Peripheral blood also featured most of the thyroid clonotypes expanded above 0.001.

It was RNA transcripts that yielded the amplified TCR beta CDR3 regions. The primer set for the first-round RT-PCR of the TCR CDR3 was HTBI. From the multiplex PCR reads, TCRdb called clonotypes with MiXCR, one entry per CDR3 protein. The sample holds about 420,000 distinct CDR3 sequences; approximately 14% are singletons and the top ten take approximately 7.5%. This TCR was recovered from a woman aged 18-35 years with Graves' hyperthyroidism. Sequencing was performed on blood.

The CDR3 coding sequence is TGTGCCAGCAGCGGGGAAGCAGGTTACGAGCAGTACTTC. Protein: CASSGEAGYEQYF. This sequence joins TRBV9 and TRBJ2-7; no definite D call. Trimming took off 3 bases at V and 4 bases at J, with 11 bases between the two ends. This CDR3 contains 13 residues. Germline V gene data show CDR1 as SGDLS and CDR2 as YYNGEE.